This T cell receptor beta chain is from a study of T cell responses to AZD1222 COVID-19 vaccine. General study points: Donors were chiefly white British, with a greater number of females, and clonal diversity was perhaps underestimated. Reports indicate that nearly half of spike-specific TCRs are directed at unmutated variant regions.

There are 15 residues in the CDR3. Germline V lookup: CDR1 LNHDA, CDR2 SQIVND (reference sequence). V dropped 5 bases and J dropped 1 base, with 14 bases sitting between them. The method was immunoSEQ multiplex PCR; TCRdb's version includes in-frame clones alone and lacks a portion of them. The sample contains 130,000 to 150,000 clones, approximately 88% of which appear only once. On this clone: Its matching antigen is unknown.

The TCR originated in an adult in good health. This sample comprised peripheral blood, obtained on day 0 of AZD1222 vaccination. V usage is TRBV19 and J usage is TRBJ1-2; a possible D gene is TRBD1 (5 bases). The CDR3 DNA follows: TGTGCCAGTAGTCGCCCGGGACGGATTAACTATGGCTACACCTTC. It yields the protein CASSRPGRINYGYTF.